Listed here are 29 T cell receptor beta chains from one sample, sequenced in a study of blood T cell repertoires in COVID-19. Libraries were prepared by immunoSEQ multiplex PCR; TCRdb keeps only in-frame clonotypes and omits some of them. This table has 90,000 to 120,000 clones, about 90% appearing once. The specimen sequenced was peripheral blood. These receptors were taken from a man in his forties or fifties with acute or convalescent COVID-19.

The table lists this clone with a few counts. This rearrangement joins TRBV28 to TRBJ2-7; D unresolved. The CDR3 sequence is 12 residues long. Germline CDR1 reads MDHEN; CDR2 reads SYDVKM. V gave up 4 bases and J gave up 4 bases, with 8 bases separating them. In nucleotides, the CDR3 is TGTGCCAGCAGTTCCTCCGTGTACGAGCAGTACTTC. This gives the protein CASSSSVYEQYF. The whole variable domain, filled in from reference TRBV28 and TRBJ2-7, reads DVKVTQSSRYLVKRTGEKVFLECVQDMDHENMFWYRQDPGLGLRLIYFSYDVKMKEKGDIPEGYSVSREKKERFSLILESASTNQTSMYLCASSSSVYEQYFGPGTRLTVT.

This sequence joins TRBV10-3 and TRBJ2-2; D is ambiguous. CDR1 is ENHRY and CDR2 is SYGVKD in the germline V gene. Trimming cost V 7 bases and J 1 base, with 4 bases left between them. CDR3 length equals 12 residues. In nucleotides, the CDR3 is TGTGCCATCAATCAGAACACCGGGGAGCTGTTTTTT. This translates into CAINQNTGELFF.

The V call is TRBV6-5, the J call TRBJ2-1; TRBD2 might be the D (7 bases). The CDR3 is made up of 12 amino acids. V gave up 10 bases and J gave up 12 bases, with 19 bases separating them. Germline CDR1 and CDR2: MNHEY and SVGAGI. Written as DNA, the CDR3 is TGTGCCACCCGTTGGCGGGGGCCAGGGCAGTTCTTC. As protein: CATRWRGPGQFF.

The rearrangement uses TRBV7-6 and TRBJ2-1, with D unresolved. The germline V and J ends were trimmed by 7 bases and 6 bases, with 7 bases remaining between them. In germline, CDR1 is SGHVS, CDR2 FNYEAQ. This CDR3 is built from 11 residues. The CDR3 DNA is TGTGCCAGCAACGCAGTCAATGAGCAGTTCTTC. This encodes CASNAVNEQFF.

This clone was observed once. The chain carries TRBV18 and TRBJ2-1, with D unclear. The CDR3 contains 17 residues. The germline gives CDR1 KGHSH, CDR2 LQKENI. Deletions cut 4 bases from V and 9 bases from J, with 25 bases between. CDR3: CASSQLGVGEFMGEQFF. The CDR3 nucleotides read TGTGCCAGCTCACAACTTGGCGTCGGAGAATTTATGGGTGAGCAGTTCTTC.

This chain uses TRBV5-4 with TRBJ2-1; 11 bases fit TRBD1. This CDR3 has 15 amino acids. The ends lost 0 bases at V and 6 bases at J; junction bases unmatched: 2. The germline gives CDR1 SGHNT, CDR2 YYREEE (reference sequence). The CDR3 is CASSLEDRGPNEQFF. The CDR3 bases are TGTGCCAGCAGCTTGGAGGACAGGGGGCCCAATGAGCAGTTCTTC.

The rearrangement links TRBV21-1 to TRBJ2-7; the listed D gene, TRBD2, was not tested against the DNA. TRBV21-1 is shown as a pseudogene. This CDR3 has 17 residues. The CDR3 spells CASSKADLAGALYEQYF. The CDR3 nucleotides read TGTGCCAGCAGCAAAGCGGATCTAGCGGGAGCTCTCTACGAGCAGTACTTC.

The J gene is TRBJ2-7, the V gene TRBV6-5; the match to TRBD1 covers 10 bases. The CDR3 sequence is 13 residues long. From germline, CDR1 is MNHEY and CDR2 SVGAGI. Trimming removed 6 bases from V and 7 bases from J; junction bases left unmatched: 6. The CDR3 region is CASSSDRGQEQYF. CDR3 sequence (DNA): TGTGCCAGCAGCAGCGACAGGGGGCAAGAGCAGTACTTC.

The CDR3 here is CASSRTSGQETQYF. The CDR3 nucleotides read TGTGCCAGCAGTCGCACTAGCGGCCAAGAGACCCAGTACTTC. This chain connects TRBV6-5 to TRBJ2-5, with 8 bases lining up with TRBD2. V lost 5 bases, J lost 1 base, and 3 bases stayed unmatched. Germline V gene sequence: CDR1 MNHEY, CDR2 SVGAGI. This CDR3 contains 14 residues.

This chain connects TRBV5-4 to TRBJ2-2; possible D gene TRBD2, 5 bases. The CDR3 has 13 residues. Germline V gene data show CDR1 as SGHNT and CDR2 as YYREEE (reference sequence). V gave up 4 bases and J gave up 4 bases, with 8 bases separating them. The chain's CDR3 is CASSRRGTGELFF. The CDR3 nucleotides read TGTGCCAGCAGCCGCCGGGGCACCGGGGAGCTGTTTTTT.

The chain employs TRBV5-1 and TRBJ2-1; 10 bases line up with TRBD2. The CDR3 spans 17 residues. Per the germline V gene, CDR1 is SGHRS and CDR2 is YFSETQ. Trimming at V came to 3 bases and at J to 4 bases, leaving 10 bases not matched to a gene. The CDR3 bases are TGCGCCAGCAGCTGGGCGGGTCTAGCGGGAGTTTACAATGAGCAGTTCTTC. Translating gives CASSWAGLAGVYNEQFF.

The chain combines TRBV6-5 with TRBJ2-7; TRBD2 might be the D (5 bases). V was trimmed by 0 bases and J by 0 bases, leaving 9 bases between them. This CDR3 is built from 15 residues. Germline values: CDR1 MNHEY, CDR2 SVGAGI. Written as DNA, the CDR3 is TGTGCCAGCAGTTACTCGTATGGGAGCTCCTACGAGCAGTACTTC. Its translation is CASSYSYGSSYEQYF.

The V gene is TRBV5-1, the J gene TRBJ2-6, with D perhaps matching TRBD1 (6 bases). This CDR3 contains 15 residues. Germline CDR1 is SGHRS and CDR2 is YFSETQ. Trimming left V 3 bases short and J 0 bases short, with 7 bases between. This chain's CDR3 is CASSSDSSGANVLTF. The CDR3 DNA reads TGCGCCAGCAGCTCGGACAGCTCTGGGGCCAACGTCCTGACTTTC.

V usage is TRBV27 and J usage is TRBJ2-1, with 14 bases aligning to TRBD2. The CDR3 runs to 16 residues. Germline CDR1 MNHEY, CDR2 SMNVEV (reference sequence). V was pared by 6 bases and J by 10 bases, with 11 bases of the junction left unmatched. CDR3 loop: CASSDAWTSGRQEQFF. The CDR3 DNA reads as TGTGCCAGCAGCGATGCCTGGACTAGCGGGAGGCAGGAGCAGTTCTTC.

The V call is TRBV21-1, the J call TRBJ1-5. TRBV21-1 is a recognized pseudogene. The CDR3 totals 16 residues. The CDR3 region has the DNA TGTGCCAGCAGCCGGGAGGAGTCCAATAGCAATCAGCCCCAGCATTTT. Translation gives CASSREESNSNQPQHF.

The CDR3 DNA reads as TGTGCCACCAGTGACCCTCGCAGGGGGCTCAACACAGATACGCAGTATTTT. This codes for CATSDPRRGLNTDTQYF. The chain recombines TRBV24-1 with TRBJ2-3; 8 positions match TRBD1. The CDR3 runs 17 residues. Germline CDR1 is KGHDR and CDR2 is SFDVKD. Trimming at V came to 4 bases and at J to 2 bases, leaving 10 bases not matched to a gene.

J is TRBJ2-2 and V is TRBV11-2, with 14 bases aligning to TRBD2. Per germline, CDR1 SGHAT and CDR2 FQNNGV. CDR3 length: 18 residues. J was trimmed by 6 bases and V by 5 bases; bases with no gene match: 11. CDR3 loop: CASSIRTSGRLRPGELFF. As DNA, the CDR3 is TGTGCCAGCAGCATCCGGACTAGCGGGAGGTTAAGACCCGGGGAGCTGTTTTTT.

Comments on this clone: Sequence at one end of the junction differs from germline and may be a read error. The CDR3 DNA reads as TGTGCCAGCAGCCGAACCGGACAGGAATGG. This sequence encodes CASSRTGQEW. The genes are TRBV7-9 and TRBJ2-7; the match to TRBD1 covers 7 bases. Germline V gene sequence: CDR1 SEHNR, CDR2 FQNEAQ (reference sequence). The CDR3 is 10 amino acids.

The rearrangement uses TRBV21-1 and TRBJ2-7; the D call in the table, TRBD2, was not verified against the DNA. TRBV21-1 is annotated as a pseudogene. The CDR3 extends over 15 amino acids. The CDR3 DNA reads as TGTGCCAGCAGCCGCACTAGCGGGAGGGCCTGTGAGCAGTACTTC. This gives the protein CASSRTSGRACEQYF.

This clone was counted a few times. The chain employs TRBV27 and TRBJ2-7, with D possibly matching TRBD2 (6 bases). This CDR3 region has 13 residues. The germline V and J ends were trimmed by 9 bases and 2 bases, with 14 bases remaining between them. Looked up from germline, CDR1 is MNHEY and CDR2 is SMNVEV (reference sequence). CDR3 sequence reads: CASAPGGAYEQYF. In DNA, the CDR3 is TGTGCCAGTGCCCCCGGGGGTGCCTACGAGCAGTACTTC.

In this sample, this clone turned up once. The V and J genes are TRBV28 and TRBJ2-7; maybe TRBD2 (7 bases). This CDR3 comprises 14 residues. Germline V gene data show CDR1 as MDHEN and CDR2 as SYDVKM. V lost 9 bases and J lost 5, with 20 bases in between. In nucleotides, the CDR3 is TGTGCCAGTGTAGGGGGACTAAAGGTAAACGAGCAGTACTTC. This codes for CASVGGLKVNEQYF.

The V and J genes are TRBV30 and TRBJ1-2; TRBD1 matches 8 bases. The CDR3 runs 11 residues. Germline-derived CDR1 and CDR2 are GTSNPN and SVGIG (reference sequence). V shed 7 bases, J shed 8 bases, and the junction held 6 bases outside the gene matches. The CDR3 sequence is CASDRGDGYTF. The CDR3 nucleotides are TGTGCCTCTGACAGGGGTGACGGCTACACCTTC.

On this clone itself: At one of its ends the junction is not consistent with the germline gene, which may arise from a read error. V gene TRBV4-2 combines with J gene TRBJ1-2; maybe TRBD1 (6 bases). Germline V CDR1 and CDR2: LGHNA, YNFKEQ. The CDR3 has 11 residues. CDR3: CASSQEDSISF. In nucleotides, the CDR3 is TGTGCCAGCAGCCAGGAGGACAGCATATCCTTC.

V is TRBV18 and J is TRBJ2-1, with TRBD2 matching 9 bases. CDR3 length: 16 amino acids. The ends lost 3 bases at V and 6 bases at J; junction bases unmatched: 9. The V gene's germline CDR1 is KGHSH and CDR2 LQKENI. CDR3: CASSPIAGVRGNEQFF. The DNA for the CDR3 is TGTGCCAGCTCACCGATAGCGGGAGTAAGGGGCAATGAGCAGTTCTTC.

The J gene is TRBJ1-2, the V gene TRBV28, with TRBD1 matching over 11 bases. The CDR3 is 17 amino acids. From germline, CDR1 is MDHEN and CDR2 SYDVKM. V shed 2 bases, J shed 3 bases, and the junction held 8 bases outside the gene matches. CDR3 DNA sequence: TGTGCCAGCAGTTTAACCTCGGACAGGGGGCAAGACTATGGCTACACCTTC. This encodes CASSLTSDRGQDYGYTF.

The chain uses TRBV6-5 and TRBJ2-1; 9 positions match TRBD1. This CDR3 contains 15 residues. Germline V lookup: CDR1 MNHEY, CDR2 SVGAGI. The trim removed 7 bases at V and 6 bases at J, leaving 10 bases unmatched. Here the CDR3 DNA reads TGTGCCAGCACCCCAGGGACAGGGTTTTTCAATGAGCAGTTCTTC. Its translation: CASTPGTGFFNEQFF.

The sample holds many counts of this clone. This chain links TRBV6-5 with TRBJ2-1; maybe TRBD2 (6 bases). Per germline, CDR1 MNHEY and CDR2 SVGAGI. V dropped 2 bases and J dropped 4 bases, with 6 bases sitting between them. The CDR3 is 13 amino acids. In nucleotides, the CDR3 is TGTGCCAGCAGTTACCGGGGGTACAATGAGCAGTTCTTC. Its translation: CASSYRGYNEQFF.

The chain recombines TRBV5-4 with TRBJ2-5; the D gene is possibly TRBD2 (6 bases). The V end was cut by 2 bases, the J end by 5 bases, with 10 bases between. The V gene's germline CDR1 is SGHNT and CDR2 YYREEE (reference sequence). This CDR3 spans 13 amino acids. The CDR3 loop is CASSFGTRETQYF. The CDR3 DNA is TGTGCCAGCAGCTTTGGGACTCGGGAGACCCAGTACTTC.

V usage is TRBV30 and J usage is TRBJ2-7, with D possibly matching TRBD1 (6 bases). The CDR3 covers 13 residues. V lost 4 bases, J lost 4 bases, and 14 bases lay in between. Germline CDR1 GTSNPN, CDR2 SVGIG (reference sequence). The DNA for the CDR3 is TGTGCCTGGAATGGGGGCTTCCCGTACGAGCAGTACTTC. The encoded protein is CAWNGGFPYEQYF.